This paragraph reports one T cell receptor beta chain. These data belong to a study of graft-versus-host responses after intestinal transplantation. Losses at the gene ends were 0 bases for V and 12 bases for J; bases not matched to a gene: 5. The V gene's germline CDR1 is SGHDN and CDR2 FVKESK. The CDR3 spans 15 residues. Data came from immunoSEQ multiplex PCR; TCRdb stores just in-frame clones and leaves some out. Among 55,000 to 70,000 clones, under 95% were seen once, and the ten largest hold 2.7%. The sample here was PBMCs, taken around 120 days after intestinal transplantation. The origin of this receptor is a human patient who received an intestinal transplant, so some T cells may come from the graft donor. The V and J genes are TRBV14 and TRBJ2-1; 13 bases match TRBD2. The CDR3 DNA follows: TGTGCCAGCAGCCAAGATAAAACTAGCGGGAGGGGGCAGTTCTTC. It specifies CASSQDKTSGRGQFF.